The subject of this entry is one TCR beta chain. These data come from a study of blood T cells in healthy people across ages. For the second PCR, which ran for about 7 to 12 cycles, a sample-barcoded 5' primer and a J-beta primer mix were used. TCRdb independently ran MiXCR on the 5' RACE reads; one entry per CDR3 protein. The sample yields 790,000 or so distinct CDR3 sequences, less than 60% seen once. V lost 0 bases to trimming and J lost 6 bases, with 16 bases between them. The CDR3 covers 16 residues. The germline V gene encodes CDR1 SGHKS and CDR2 YYEKEE (reference sequence). Sequencing used blood. This chain uses TRBV5-5 with TRBJ2-1; D possibly corresponds to TRBD1 (6 bases). This receptor was obtained from a man older than 75 in good health. CDR3 DNA: TGTGCCAGCAGCTTGGTCGGGACAAGGGGCCGCAATGAGCAGTTCTTC. This gives the protein CASSLVGTRGRNEQFF.